Listed below are T cell receptor beta chains from one sample, sequenced in a study of blood T cell repertoires in COVID-19. Sequenced by immunoSEQ multiplex PCR; TCRdb stores in-frame clones only, minus some. The profile shows 85,000 to 100,000 clones, around nine tenths of them singletons. The specimen was peripheral blood. The receptors shown here come from a man aged 50-59 years with COVID-19, enrolled during active disease. Both conserved end residues are part of each CDR3. D genes are given only for firm matches. A row's size may be missing; if present it is once, few, many or a size class.

D gene	V gene	J gene	CDR3 length	clone size	CDR3 DNA	CDR3 protein
NA	TRBV10-3	TRBJ1-2	14	NA	TGTGCCATCAGTGACTGGGGCCGGGACTATGGCTACACCTTC	CAISDWGRDYGYTF
TRBD1	TRBV9	TRBJ1-2	15	NA	TGTGCCAGCAGCGAACACCAGGGGGTAGGATATGGCTACACCTTC	CASSEHQGVGYGYTF
TRBD2	TRBV5-4	TRBJ2-1	16	once	TGTGCCAGCAGCTCCACTCTAGCGGCCATCCGAAATGAGCAGTTCTTC	CASSSTLAAIRNEQFF
NA	TRBV15	TRBJ2-1	15	NA	TGTGCCACCAGCAGAGATACTGCTTCCTACAATGAGCAGTTCTTC	CATSRDTASYNEQFF
NA	TRBV28	TRBJ1-5	12	NA	TGTGCCAGCAGCACAGTTACGGTACCCCAGCATTTT	CASSTVTVPQHF
NA	TRBV5-6	TRBJ1-3	15	NA	TGTGCCAGCAGCTTGGAGCAGGGCTTAAGAAACACCATATATTTT	CASSLEQGLRNTIYF
TRBD2	TRBV25-1	TRBJ2-5	14	NA	TGTGCCAGCAGTGCACTAGCGGGGGACGAGACCCAGTACTTC	CASSALAGDETQYF
NA	TRBV9	TRBJ2-3	15	NA	TGTGCCAGCTCGCTCCAGGTCACCGGCACAGATACGCAGTATTTT	CASSLQVTGTDTQYF
TRBD2	TRBV5-1	TRBJ2-3	15	NA	TGCGCCAGCAGCCGAACAAATAGCGGGGGTATCCCCCAGTATTTT	CASSRTNSGGIPQYF
NA	TRBV5-1	TRBJ1-3	16	NA	TGCGCCAGCAGCTATTGGGGGCTGGAGGCTGGAAACACCATATATTTT	CASSYWGLEAGNTIYF
TRBD1	TRBV5-1	TRBJ1-2	16	NA	TGCGCCAGCAGCTTGGCCAGGGGACAGGGATCCTATGGCTACACCTTC	CASSLARGQGSYGYTF
TRBD2	TRBV28	TRBJ2-1	14	NA	TGTGCCAGCAGAAGTGAGCGGGGGTACAATGAGCAGTTCTTC	CASRSERGYNEQFF
NA	TRBV28	TRBJ1-5	14	NA	TGTGCCAGCAGTCTAGCAGGGGTCAATCAGCCCCAGCATTTT	CASSLAGVNQPQHF
TRBD2	TRBV7-9	TRBJ2-2	15	NA	TGTGCCAGCAGATACTCGACTAGCACCGCCGGGGAGCTGTTTTTT	CASRYSTSTAGELFF
NA	TRBV27	TRBJ1-2	16	NA	TGTGCCAGCAGTAGGTTGGCGGGCAACTTTAACTATGGCTACACCTTC	CASSRLAGNFNYGYTF
TRBD2	TRBV24-1	TRBJ2-5	17	NA	TGTGCCACCAGTGATTTGCATGGAGCGGGGAGAAGAGAGACCCAGTACTTC	CATSDLHGAGRRETQYF
NA	TRBV5-1	TRBJ1-6	13	NA	TGCGCCAGCAGCGAAGCTAACAATTCACCCCTCCACTTT	CASSEANNSPLHF
TRBD1	TRBV18	TRBJ1-2	15	NA	TGTGCCAGCTCACCGGCTGGACAGGGGTACTATGGCTACACCTTC	CASSPAGQGYYGYTF
TRBD1	TRBV16	TRBJ2-7	12	NA	TGTGCCAGCAGCCTCATACAGGGGAATGGCGACTTC	CASSLIQGNGDF
NA	TRBV25-1	TRBJ1-2	16	few	TGTGCCAGCAGCGGGAGAACTTCTCCTTCTAACTATGGCTACACCTTC	CASSGRTSPSNYGYTF
NA	TRBV18	TRBJ1-5	14	NA	TGTGCCAGCTCACCACCTGGGCAGGGCCAGCCCCAGCATTTT	CASSPPGQGQPQHF
NA	TRBV11-2	TRBJ1-1	12	once	TGTGCCAGCAGCCTGTCGGGGTTTGAAGCTTTCTTT	CASSLSGFEAFF
NA	TRBV30	TRBJ1-1	13	NA	TGTGCCTGGACGGAACAGGGGAACACTGAAGCTTTCTTT	CAWTEQGNTEAFF
TRBD1	TRBV12-5	TRBJ1-5	13	NA	TGTGCTAGTGGAGCAGGGGGTAATCAGCCCCAGCATTTT	CASGAGGNQPQHF
NA	TRBV9	TRBJ1-6	14	NA	TGTGCCAGCAGCGTACAGGGTTTAGACTCACCCCTCCACTTT	CASSVQGLDSPLHF
NA	TRBV25-1	TRBJ1-2	14	few	TGTGCCAGCAGTGAGACAGATCCCTACTATGGCTACACCTTC	CASSETDPYYGYTF
NA	TRBV5-5	TRBJ1-4	15	NA	TGTGCCAGCAGCTTGGAGCCGGGATCTAATGAAAAACTGTTTTTT	CASSLEPGSNEKLFF
NA	TRBV10-3	TRBJ1-2	13	NA	TGTGCCATCAGTGGACAGCGAAACTATGGCTACACCTTC	CAISGQRNYGYTF
TRBD2	TRBV25-1	TRBJ2-7	17	NA	TGTGCCAGCAGGGGAGGGACGGACGGCTGGAGCTCCTACGAGCAGTACTTC	CASRGGTDGWSSYEQYF
TRBD1	TRBV24-1	TRBJ1-2	14	NA	TGTGCCACCAGTGATCCCGGGACAGGGTTTGGCTACACCTTC	CATSDPGTGFGYTF
TRBD1	TRBV28	TRBJ2-4	15	once	TGTGCCAGCAGCCAACAGGGGGCTCTCAAAAACATTCAGTACTTC	CASSQQGALKNIQYF
NA	TRBV25-1	TRBJ1-1	16	NA	TGTGCCAGCAGTAGTTCCGGGGGGCTAGGGAACACTGAAGCTTTCTTT	CASSSSGGLGNTEAFF
NA	TRBV27	TRBJ1-1	17	NA	TGTGCCAGCAGCTACGAATTCCCTCCCCGGGGGAACACTGAAGCTTTCTTT	CASSYEFPPRGNTEAFF
NA	TRBV9	TRBJ2-1	13	NA	TGTGCCAGCAGCGACCGAGAGGACTGGGAGCAGTTCTTC	CASSDREDWEQFF
NA	TRBV2	TRBJ2-1	16	NA	TGTGCCAGCAGTGGTTGGGGAGGTCAAGTGCACAATGAGCAGTTCTTC	CASSGWGGQVHNEQFF
NA	TRBV10-3	TRBJ1-3	14	NA	TGTGCCATCAGTGAGTCAATATCTGGAAACACCATATATTTT	CAISESISGNTIYF
NA	TRBV19	TRBJ1-5	12	NA	TGTGCCAGTAGTTTCGGCAATCAGCCCCAGCATTTT	CASSFGNQPQHF
TRBD1	TRBV10-2	TRBJ2-2	14	NA	TGCGCCAGCAGAGGACAGGGTAGCACCGGGGAGCTGTTTTTT	CASRGQGSTGELFF
NA	TRBV24-1	TRBJ2-1	13	NA	TGTGCCACCAGTGATCCTTCCTACAATGAGCAGTTCTTC	CATSDPSYNEQFF
TRBD2	TRBV4-1	TRBJ2-2	19	NA	TGCGCCAGCAGCCAAGATCCCCCCAGAGCGGGGGGGCGCACCGGGGAGCTGTTTTTT	CASSQDPPRAGGRTGELFF
TRBD2	TRBV7-2	TRBJ2-7	16	NA	TGTGCCAGCAGCTGGGAAGCGGGGGCCCTCTCCTACGAGCAGTACTTC	CASSWEAGALSYEQYF
TRBD2	TRBV29-1	TRBJ2-5	14	NA	TGCAGCGTCGGCGGGCTAGCGGGGGGAGAGACCCAGTACTTC	CSVGGLAGGETQYF
TRBD1	TRBV6-2/TRBV6-3	TRBJ1-5	13	NA	TGTGCCAGCAGCCCAGGGGGTCTCCAGCCCCAGCATTTT	CASSPGGLQPQHF
NA	TRBV5-6	TRBJ2-3	15	NA	TGTGCCAGCAGCTCGCCGGGGGTTAGCACAGATACGCAGTATTTT	CASSSPGVSTDTQYF
NA	TRBV15	TRBJ1-4	16	NA	TGTGCCACCAGCAACGAACCCCAGGGGCTAAATGAAAAACTGTTTTTT	CATSNEPQGLNEKLFF
TRBD1	TRBV10-2	TRBJ1-2	17	NA	TGCGCCAGCAGTTTTCCCCAGACAGGGGGCATAGAATATGGCTACACCTTC	CASSFPQTGGIEYGYTF
NA	TRBV18	TRBJ2-3	15	NA	TGTGCCAGCTCACAAACTAGCCCTAGCACAGATACGCAGTATTTT	CASSQTSPSTDTQYF
NA	TRBV18	TRBJ2-1	15	NA	TGTGCCAGCTCACCAGGGGCGGATTTAATAAATGAGCAGTTCTTC	CASSPGADLINEQFF
NA	TRBV5-1	TRBJ2-7	12	NA	TGCGCCAGCAGCCATAACAGGGACGAGCAGTACTTC	CASSHNRDEQYF
NA	TRBV4-1	TRBJ2-7	13	NA	TGCGCCAGCAGCCACGGACAGACCTACGAGCAGTACTTC	CASSHGQTYEQYF
NA	TRBV7-2	TRBJ1-1	14	NA	TGTGCCAGCAGCTTCCACAGGGCTGGCACTGAAGCTTTCTTT	CASSFHRAGTEAFF
TRBD2	TRBV5-1	TRBJ2-1	17	NA	TGCGCCAGCAGCGTGTCTCCACTAGCGGGGCGGGGGGCTGAGCAGTTCTTC	CASSVSPLAGRGAEQFF
NA	TRBV11-2	TRBJ1-1	15	NA	TGTGCCAGCAGCCCATACCTGGCAGGGAACACTGAAGCTTTCTTT	CASSPYLAGNTEAFF
TRBD1	TRBV2	TRBJ1-2	14	NA	TGTGCCAGTTCCCGACAGGGGATTGGGGATGGCTACACCTTC	CASSRQGIGDGYTF
TRBD2	TRBV6-5	TRBJ2-2	14	few	TGTGCCAGCAGTTCGACTAGCACCACCGGGGAGCTGTTTTTT	CASSSTSTTGELFF
NA	TRBV7-2	TRBJ2-3	14	once	TGTGCCATCGAGAGGGGGGGCCGGACAGATACGCAGTATTTT	CAIERGGRTDTQYF
TRBD1	TRBV19	TRBJ1-5	15	NA	TGTGCCAGTAGTACTGGACAGGGCCTCAATCAGCCCCAGCATTTT	CASSTGQGLNQPQHF
NA	TRBV10-3	TRBJ2-4	11	NA	TGTGCCACCGGGGACAATGGCATTCAGTACTTC	CATGDNGIQYF
TRBD2	TRBV5-1	TRBJ2-3	16	NA	TGCGCCAGCAGCCGTAACACGCGGGGGGCGGGAGATACGCAGTATTTT	CASSRNTRGAGDTQYF
TRBD2	TRBV20-1	TRBJ2-3	16	NA	TGCAGTGCTAGTGCCCCGAGCGGGGGGCCGTCAGATACGCAGTATTTT	CSASAPSGGPSDTQYF